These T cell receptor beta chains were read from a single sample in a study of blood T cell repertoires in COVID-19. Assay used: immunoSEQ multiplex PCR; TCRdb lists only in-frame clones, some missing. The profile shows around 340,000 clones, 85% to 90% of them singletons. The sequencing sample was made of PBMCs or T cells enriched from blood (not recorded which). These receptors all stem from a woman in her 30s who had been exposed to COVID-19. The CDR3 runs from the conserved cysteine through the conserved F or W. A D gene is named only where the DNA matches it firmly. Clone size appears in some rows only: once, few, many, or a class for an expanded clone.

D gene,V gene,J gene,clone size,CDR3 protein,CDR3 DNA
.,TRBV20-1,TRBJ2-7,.,CSASMGVSSYEQYF,TGCAGTGCTAGTATGGGCGTCTCCTCCTACGAGCAGTACTTC
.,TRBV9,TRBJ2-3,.,CASSVPSGQTDTQYF,TGTGCCAGCAGCGTTCCTTCTGGGCAGACAGATACGCAGTATTTT
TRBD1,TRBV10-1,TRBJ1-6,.,CASSHGTGNSPLHF,TGCGCCAGCAGTCACGGGACAGGGAATTCACCCCTCCACTTT
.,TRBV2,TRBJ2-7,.,CASSEGWQEVSYEQYF,TGTGCCAGCAGTGAGGGGTGGCAGGAGGTCTCCTACGAGCAGTACTTC
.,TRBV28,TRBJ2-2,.,CASSFVRGGLVAGELFF,TGTGCCAGCAGTTTCGTACGTGGAGGTCTAGTAGCCGGGGAGCTGTTTTTT
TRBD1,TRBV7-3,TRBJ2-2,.,CASSLVTGSLELFF,TGTGCCAGCAGCTTAGTGACAGGGTCCCTGGAGCTGTTTTTT
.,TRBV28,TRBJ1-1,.,CASSFPTGREAFF,TGTGCCAGCAGTTTCCCCACAGGGAGAGAAGCTTTCTTT
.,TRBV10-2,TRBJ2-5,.,CAGSRDQETQYF,TGCGCCGGAAGCCGGGATCAAGAGACCCAGTACTTC
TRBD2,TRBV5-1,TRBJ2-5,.,CASRFIGLAALRETQYF,TGCGCCAGCAGATTTATCGGGCTAGCGGCCCTCCGAGAGACCCAGTACTTC
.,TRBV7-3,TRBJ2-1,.,CASSLNGADGSSYNEQFF,TGTGCCAGCAGCTTAAATGGAGCGGATGGAAGCTCCTACAATGAGCAGTTCTTC
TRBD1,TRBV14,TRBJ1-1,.,CASSQDRWTGPEAFF,TGTGCCAGCAGCCAAGATCGGTGGACAGGGCCTGAAGCTTTCTTT
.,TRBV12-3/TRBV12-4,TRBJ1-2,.,CASSPGRGYGYTF,TGTGCCAGCAGTCCAGGACGGGGCTATGGCTACACCTTC
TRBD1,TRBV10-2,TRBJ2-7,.,CASSPTGVDYEQYF,TGCGCCAGCAGTCCAACAGGGGTGGACTACGAGCAGTACTTC
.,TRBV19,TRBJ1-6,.,CASSDPLREGNSPLHF,TGTGCCAGTAGTGACCCGTTGAGGGAAGGTAATTCACCCCTCCACTTT
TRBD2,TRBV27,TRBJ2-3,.,CASSTVVGAGGPPDTQYF,TGTGCCAGCAGCACGGTGGTCGGGGCGGGAGGGCCCCCGGATACGCAGTATTTT
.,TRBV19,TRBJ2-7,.,CASSPYSSYEQYF,TGTGCCAGTAGCCCCTACAGCTCCTACGAGCAGTACTTC
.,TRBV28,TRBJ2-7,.,CASTNPTGSHEQYF,TGTGCCAGCACCAACCCCACAGGGAGCCACGAGCAGTACTTC
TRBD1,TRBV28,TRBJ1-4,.,CASSYTDPNRGLDSYEKLFF,TGTGCCAGCAGTTACACAGACCCCAACAGGGGGCTGGATTCTTATGAAAAACTGTTTTTT
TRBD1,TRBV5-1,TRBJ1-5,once,CASSLVSGGGQPQHF,TGCGCCAGCAGCTTGGTATCAGGGGGCGGTCAGCCCCAGCATTTT
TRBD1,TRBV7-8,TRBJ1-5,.,CASSPGTGSNQPQHF,TGTGCCAGCAGCCCCGGGACAGGCAGCAATCAGCCCCAGCATTTT
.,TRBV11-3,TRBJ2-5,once,CASSPGTTGETQYF,TGTGCCAGCAGCCCAGGAACTACGGGGGAGACCCAGTACTTC
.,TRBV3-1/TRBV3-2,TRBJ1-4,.,CASSHGAAEKLFF,TGTGCCAGCAGCCATGGGGCGGCTGAAAAACTGTTTTTT
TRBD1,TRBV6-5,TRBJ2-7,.,CASILPGQGSYEQYF,TGTGCCAGCATCCTCCCCGGACAGGGCTCCTACGAGCAGTACTTC
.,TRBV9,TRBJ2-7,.,CASSASLRNEQYF,TGTGCCAGCAGCGCCTCACTTCGTAACGAGCAGTACTTC
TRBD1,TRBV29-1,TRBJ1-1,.,CSVAQGAAEAFF,TGCAGCGTTGCACAGGGGGCCGCTGAAGCTTTCTTT
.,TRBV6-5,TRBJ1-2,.,CASSPSPGMDGYTF,TGTGCCAGCAGCCCCTCCCCGGGTATGGATGGCTACACCTTC
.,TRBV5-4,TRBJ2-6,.,CASSGGSPSGANVLTF,TGTGCCAGCAGCGGCGGCAGTCCTTCTGGGGCCAACGTCCTGACTTTC
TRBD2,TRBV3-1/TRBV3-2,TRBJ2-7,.,CASSQRGLAGRYEQYF,TGTGCCAGCAGCCAAAGGGGACTAGCGGGGCGCTACGAGCAGTACTTC
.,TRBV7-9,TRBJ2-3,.,CASSLARTADTQYF,TGTGCCAGCAGCTTAGCGAGGACAGCAGATACGCAGTATTTT
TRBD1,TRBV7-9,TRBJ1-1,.,CASSADRATEAFF,TGTGCCAGCAGCGCGGACAGGGCCACTGAAGCTTTCTTT
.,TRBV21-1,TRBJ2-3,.,CASRYGTSGRASTDTQYF,TGTGCCAGCCGTTACGGGACTAGCGGGAGGGCTAGCACAGATACGCAGTATTTT
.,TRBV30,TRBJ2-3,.,CAWTGAARTDTQYF,TGTGCCTGGACCGGAGCGGCTCGCACAGATACGCAGTATTTT
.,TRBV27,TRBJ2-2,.,CASSPTETGELFF,TGTGCCAGCAGTCCAACGGAGACCGGGGAGCTGTTTTTT
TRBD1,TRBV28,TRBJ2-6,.,CASSKGAGALSGANVLTF,TGTGCCAGCAGTAAGGGGGCAGGGGCCCTCTCTGGGGCCAACGTCCTGACTTTC
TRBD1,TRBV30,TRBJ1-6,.,CAWIRGQGSPLHF,TGTGCCTGGATCAGGGGGCAGGGTTCACCCCTCCACTTT
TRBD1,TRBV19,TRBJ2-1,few,CASRQDRASYNEQFF,TGTGCCAGTAGACAAGACAGGGCCTCCTACAATGAGCAGTTCTTC
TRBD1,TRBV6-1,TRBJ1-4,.,CATFRGLREKLFF,TGTGCCACCTTCAGGGGGCTGCGTGAAAAACTGTTTTTT
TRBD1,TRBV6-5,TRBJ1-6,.,CASSQGAGSPLHF,TGTGCCAGCAGCCAGGGGGCAGGGTCACCCCTCCACTTT
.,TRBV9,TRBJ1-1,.,CASSPIRLNTEAFF,TGTGCCAGCAGCCCTATTCGTTTGAACACTGAAGCTTTCTTT
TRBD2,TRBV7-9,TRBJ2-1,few,CASSSRTSGNDQFF,TGTGCCAGCAGCTCCCGGACTAGCGGGAACGATCAGTTCTTC
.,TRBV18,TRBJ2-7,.,CASSPSSTADYEQYF,TGTGCCAGCTCACCATCCTCTACCGCGGACTACGAGCAGTACTTC
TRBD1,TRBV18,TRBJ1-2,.,CASSPGTGPNYGYTF,TGTGCCAGCTCACCAGGGACAGGCCCAAACTATGGCTACACCTTC
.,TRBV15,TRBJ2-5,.,CATSRVTRETQYF,TGTGCCACCAGCAGAGTGACTAGAGAGACCCAGTACTTC
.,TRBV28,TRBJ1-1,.,CASKLTAGVVTEAFF,TGTGCCAGCAAATTAACGGCAGGGGTGGTCACTGAAGCTTTCTTT
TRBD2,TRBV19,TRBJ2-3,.,CASSMEREGSTDTQYF,TGTGCCAGTAGTATGGAGCGGGAGGGTTCCACAGATACGCAGTATTTT
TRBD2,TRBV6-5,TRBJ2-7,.,CASSYRAGAYEQYF,TGTGCCAGCAGTTACAGGGCGGGAGCCTACGAGCAGTACTTC
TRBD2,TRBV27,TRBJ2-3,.,CASEKLAGGRTDTQYF,TGTGCCAGCGAAAAACTAGCGGGAGGTCGCACAGATACGCAGTATTTT
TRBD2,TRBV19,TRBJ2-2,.,CASNPLPLAGGPGGELFF,TGTGCCAGTAACCCCCTTCCACTAGCGGGAGGGCCGGGCGGGGAGCTGTTTTTT
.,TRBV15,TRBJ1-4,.,CATSRGGEKLFF,TGTGCCACCAGCAGAGGGGGCGAAAAACTGTTTTTT
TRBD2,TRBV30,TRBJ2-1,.,CARRGLASYNEQFF,TGTGCCAGGAGAGGACTAGCATCTTACAATGAGCAGTTCTTC
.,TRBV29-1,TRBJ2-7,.,CSALPGLDPREQYF,TGCAGCGCTCTCCCGGGACTCGACCCTAGGGAGCAGTACTTC